These 32 T cell receptor beta chains originate from one sample sequenced in a study of graft-versus-host responses after intestinal transplantation. TCRdb keeps only in-frame clones here, not all; method: immunoSEQ multiplex PCR. The table lists some 96,000 clones, around 90% of them singletons. The sample was PBMCs, taken 453 days after intestinal transplant. Receptor source: a human patient who received an intestinal transplant, so some T cells may come from the graft donor.

The V gene is TRBV19, the J gene TRBJ2-7; TRBD2 is a possible D gene (5 bases). The CDR3 covers 13 residues. Germline CDR1 reads LNHDA; CDR2 reads SQIVND (reference sequence). The V end lost 5 bases, the J end lost 5 bases, and 13 bases lay between the germline ends. CDR3 coding DNA: TGTGCCAGTAGTCGAGGGAGCAAGGACGAGCAGTACTTC. It is translated as CASSRGSKDEQYF. Full variable domain (rest looked up from reference TRBV19 and TRBJ2-7): DGGITQSPKYLFRKEGQNVTLSCEQNLNHDAMYWYRQDPGQGLRLIYYSQIVNDFQKGDIAEGYSVSREKKESFPLTVTSAQKNPTAFYLCASSRGSKDEQYFGPGTRLTVT.

The chain has TRBV6-5 and TRBJ1-1; no clear D gene. Germline CDR1 and CDR2: MNHEY and SVGAGI. V was clipped by 6 bases and J by 6 bases, with 20 bases between them. The length of the CDR3 is 15 residues. The CDR3 bases are TGTGCCAGCAGCCTACGAAATTTTTACGCATCTGAAGCTTTCTTT. Translated, it gives CASSLRNFYASEAFF.

The chain links TRBV18 to TRBJ1-1; tentatively, D is TRBD1 (5 bases). This CDR3 is built from 15 residues. Trimming left V 6 bases short and J 6 bases short, with 20 bases between. Germline CDR1 is KGHSH and CDR2 is LQKENI. Here the CDR3 reads CASSPYGGKAAEAFF. CDR3 in DNA: TGTGCCAGCTCCCCCTACGGGGGAAAGGCCGCTGAAGCTTTCTTT.

The chain employs TRBV12-1 and TRBJ1-4. TRBV12-1 is a pseudogene segment. CDR3 length equals 15 residues. The CDR3 DNA reads as TGTGCCAGCAGCTCTTGGACCCCCGGTAATGAAAAACTGTTTTTT. Translated: CASSSWTPGNEKLFF.

This clone has a single count. The chain couples TRBV13 to TRBJ2-7; 7 bases fit TRBD1. Trimming took 4 bases from V and 6 from J; bases not matched to a gene: 9. The CDR3 contains 14 residues. From germline, CDR1 is PRHDT and CDR2 FYEKMQ (reference sequence). CDR3 nucleotide sequence: TGTGCCAGCAGCTCCCCCCTACAGGGGCCCGAGCAGTACTTC. Amino acid sequence: CASSSPLQGPEQYF. The variable domain in full, completed from reference TRBV13 and TRBJ2-7, reads AAGVIQSPRHLIKEKRETATLKCYPIPRHDTVYWYQQGPGQDPQFLISFYEKMQSDKGSIPDRFSAQQFSDYHSELNMSSLELGDSALYFCASSSPLQGPEQYFGPGTRLTVT.

This sequence joins TRBV11-2 and TRBJ2-7; D remains ambiguous. The CDR3 loop spans 13 amino acids. Germline CDR1 reads SGHAT; CDR2 reads FQNNGV. Trimming stripped 3 bases from V and 2 bases from J, with 8 bases between. CDR3: CASSFGSAYEQYF. The CDR3, as DNA: TGTGCCAGCAGCTTTGGGTCTGCCTACGAGCAGTACTTC. The full variable domain, in which reference TRBV11-2 and TRBJ2-7 provide the parts outside the CDR3, is EAGVAQSPRYKIIEKRQSVAFWCNPISGHATLYWYQQILGQGPKLLIQFQNNGVVDDSQLPKDRFSAERLKGVDSTLKIQPAKLEDSAVYLCASSFGSAYEQYFGPGTRLTVT.

This chain uses TRBV7-9 with TRBJ2-1; D perhaps matches TRBD1 (6 bases). V was clipped by 5 bases and J by 4 bases, with 21 bases between them. The CDR3 extends over 17 amino acids. From germline, CDR1 is SEHNR and CDR2 FQNEAQ (reference sequence). CDR3 sequence reads: CASSVGQKLTPYNEQFF. The CDR3 nucleotides read TGTGCCAGCAGCGTAGGACAGAAACTAACACCATACAATGAGCAGTTCTTC.

The chain couples TRBV27 to TRBJ1-1; D unresolved. Trimming left V 4 bases short and J 8 bases short, with 14 bases between. The germline V gene has CDR1 MNHEY and CDR2 SMNVEV (reference sequence). CDR3 length: 13 residues. In nucleotides, the CDR3 is TGTGCCAGCAGTTCCATATGGGCCTCCGAAGCTTTCTTT. Amino acid sequence: CASSSIWASEAFF.

V usage is TRBV9 and J usage is TRBJ2-1; 7 positions agree with TRBD1. The CDR3 covers 14 residues. Unmatched junction bases numbered 7, after V lost 4 bases and J lost 6 bases. Germline V gene lookup returns CDR1 SGDLS and CDR2 YYNGEE. CDR3 sequence: CASSPRGNGNEQFF. The DNA of the CDR3 is TGTGCCAGCAGCCCCAGGGGGAATGGCAATGAGCAGTTCTTC.

With regard to this clone: This same CDR3 is encoded by further DNA sequences in the sample. CDR3 sequence (DNA): TGTGCCAGCAGCTTAGCTTGGGATACGCAGTATTTT. It is translated as CASSLAWDTQYF. The chain combines TRBV7-9 with TRBJ2-3; D not certain. V lost 0 bases and J 6 bases, leaving 4 bases between the germline ends. In germline, CDR1 is SEHNR, CDR2 FQNEAQ (reference sequence). This CDR3 has 12 amino acids.

The chain employs TRBV7-9 and TRBJ1-1; 9 nucleotides align to TRBD1. The trim removed 2 bases at V and 0 bases at J, leaving 10 bases unmatched. Germline V gives CDR1 SEHNR, CDR2 FQNEAQ (reference sequence). There are 18 residues in the CDR3. CDR3 loop: CASSLKTGGKGMNTEAFF. CDR3 DNA sequence: TGTGCCAGCAGCTTAAAGACAGGGGGAAAGGGTATGAACACTGAAGCTTTCTTT.

The rearrangement uses TRBV7-3 and TRBJ2-1; D gene unclear. This CDR3 comprises 14 residues. The germline V gene has CDR1 SGHTA and CDR2 FQGTGA. The V gene lost 5 bases and the J gene lost 6 bases, with 14 bases spanning the gap. CDR3 protein: CASSTTAGPNEQFF. CDR3 nucleotide sequence: TGTGCCAGCAGCACCACCGCCGGGCCCAATGAGCAGTTCTTC.

The V gene is TRBV6-1, the J gene TRBJ1-1, with D unclear. Germline-derived CDR1 and CDR2 are MNHNS and SASEGT. The CDR3 consists of 13 residues. Trimming removed 5 bases from V and 5 bases from J, with 12 bases in between. The CDR3 region has the DNA TGTGCCAGCAGTCCCAACCGAGGGACTGAAGCTTTCTTT. It yields the protein CASSPNRGTEAFF.

This clone has just one count. The CDR3 here is CASSLGFGTPNQYF. The CDR3 DNA sequence: TGTGCCAGCAGCTTAGGGTTTGGGACCCCTAACCAGTACTTC. This rearrangement joins TRBV7-2 to TRBJ2-5; D may match TRBD1 or TRBD2 (5 bases each). V was clipped by 1 base and J by 10 bases, with 16 bases between them. The CDR3 sequence is 14 residues long. Per the germline V gene, CDR1 is SGHTA and CDR2 is FQGNSA.

The chain combines TRBV19 with TRBJ1-4; TRBD1 might be the D (6 bases). The germline V gene encodes CDR1 LNHDA and CDR2 SQIVND (reference sequence). CDR3 length equals 15 residues. Trimming pared 8 bases from V and 9 bases from J, leaving 22 bases between. DNA of the CDR3: TGTGCCAGTCACCGCGGGGGGCCCGCCGGGAAAAAACTGTTTTTT. Protein: CASHRGGPAGKKLFF.

The V gene is TRBV5-7, the J gene TRBJ2-2; 10 nucleotides align to TRBD2. Being an ORF, TRBV5-7 has a function that is uncertain. Losses at the gene ends were 0 bases for V and 6 bases for J; bases not matched to a gene: 14. This CDR3 has 19 amino acids. The CDR3 bases are TGTGCCAGCAGCTTGGGCCCCCCCAAGCGGGGGGGCCGGTCCGGGGAGCTGTTTTTT. Protein product: CASSLGPPKRGGRSGELFF.

CDR3 residues: CASSHTSGAGRGQYF. The CDR3 DNA sequence: TGTGCCAGCAGCCACACTAGCGGGGCCGGCCGGGGGCAGTATTTT. The chain uses TRBV7-2 and TRBJ2-3; 10 bases map to TRBD2. The CDR3 is made up of 15 amino acids. Germline values: CDR1 SGHTA, CDR2 FQGNSA. Unmatched junction bases numbered 13, after V lost 5 bases and J lost 11 bases.

The J gene is TRBJ1-1, the V gene TRBV15, with D possibly TRBD1 on 5 matching bases. Trimming stripped 3 bases from V and 1 base from J, with 15 bases between. Germline V gene sequence: CDR1 LNHNV, CDR2 YYDKDF (reference sequence). The CDR3 loop spans 16 amino acids. CDR3 in DNA: TGTGCCACCAGCAGCCCCCGGGACGGGTGGAACACTGAAGCTTTCTTT. Its translation is CATSSPRDGWNTEAFF.

The chain combines TRBV20-1 with TRBJ1-1; 7 bases line up with TRBD1. Germline CDR1 and CDR2: DFQATT and SNEGSKA (reference sequence). The CDR3 runs to 10 residues. V lost 6 bases to trimming and J lost 11 bases; unmatched junction nucleotides: 6. The CDR3 loop reads CSARTGRAFF. In nucleotides, the CDR3 is TGCAGTGCCCGGACAGGTCGGGCTTTCTTT.

The V and J genes are TRBV6-6 and TRBJ1-2; D is unresolved. The CDR3 totals 16 residues. Per germline, CDR1 MNHNY and CDR2 SVGAGI (reference sequence). With 6 bases removed from V and 4 bases from J, the gap between germline ends came to 21 bases. The CDR3 loop is CASSYPPAGGPYGYTF. The CDR3 bases are TGTGCCAGCAGCTACCCGCCGGCAGGAGGCCCCTATGGCTACACCTTC.

The chain is built from TRBV2 and TRBJ2-1; 8 bases match TRBD2. From germline, CDR1 is SNHLY and CDR2 FYNNEI. Germline trimming cut 9 bases from V and 5 bases from J; bases unmatched to any gene: 12. The CDR3 extends over 15 amino acids. CDR3 DNA: TGTGCCAGTTGGGGAAGCGGGGGTAGAAACAATGAGCAGTTCTTC. It encodes CASWGSGGRNNEQFF.

The genes are TRBV9 and TRBJ2-5; D is uncertain. From germline, CDR1 is SGDLS and CDR2 YYNGEE. The CDR3 loop spans 12 amino acids. Trimming removed 0 bases at V and 7 bases at J, with 7 bases between. The CDR3 loop is CASSVGEGTQYF. The CDR3 DNA reads TGTGCCAGCAGCGTAGGGGAAGGGACCCAGTACTTC.

The chain joins TRBV5-6 to TRBJ1-2; TRBD1 matches at 9 bases. The germline gives CDR1 SGHDT, CDR2 YYEEEE. This CDR3 has 15 amino acids. Trimming removed 1 base from V and 4 bases from J; junction bases left unmatched: 5. In nucleotides, the CDR3 is TGTGCCAGCAGCTTGTGGGGGACAGGGTTCTATGGCTACACCTTC. The encoded protein is CASSLWGTGFYGYTF. Together with reference TRBV5-6 and TRBJ1-2, the CDR3 gives the full variable domain: DAGVTQSPTHLIKTRGQQVTLRCSPKSGHDTVSWYQQALGQGPQFIFQYYEEEERQRGNFPDRFSGHQFPNYSSELNVNALLLGDSALYLCASSLWGTGFYGYTFGSGTRLTVV.

The CDR3 loop is CASSTGFYEQYF. The CDR3 nucleotides are TGTGCCAGCAGTACGGGATTCTACGAGCAGTACTTC. The chain links TRBV27 to TRBJ2-7, with TRBD2 as a possible D gene (5 bases). The germline V and J ends were trimmed by 5 bases and 3 bases, with 8 bases remaining between them. Looked up from germline, CDR1 is MNHEY and CDR2 is SMNVEV (reference sequence). This CDR3 is 12 amino acids long.

The chain recombines TRBV29-1 with TRBJ1-1, with a weak D call TRBD1 (6 bases). The CDR3 runs 13 residues. Germline V gene data show CDR1 as SQVTM and CDR2 as ANQGSEA. Trimming left V 6 bases short and J 5 bases short, with 16 bases between. The DNA of the CDR3 is TGCAGCGTGGAACAGGGAATCCTGACTGAAGCTTTCTTT. Protein sequence: CSVEQGILTEAFF.

J is TRBJ1-1 and V is TRBV7-8; D is ambiguous. The CDR3 runs to 12 residues. Looked up from germline, CDR1 is SGHVS and CDR2 is FQNEAQ. V was clipped by 4 bases and J by 11 bases, with 14 bases between them. The CDR3 DNA reads as TGTGCCAGCAGCTCCGGGCCTCTGGGCGCTTTCTTT. Its translation: CASSSGPLGAFF.

The genes are TRBV7-2 and TRBJ2-7, with 7 bases aligning to TRBD1. Germline CDR1 reads SGHTA; CDR2 reads FQGNSA. This CDR3 has 15 amino acids. Unmatched junction bases numbered 5, after V lost 0 bases and J lost 3 bases. The CDR3 is CASSLAGDSYYEQYF. CDR3 nucleotides: TGTGCCAGCAGCTTAGCCGGGGACAGTTACTACGAGCAGTACTTC.

Only a few counts were recorded for this clone. The chain is built from TRBV18 and TRBJ2-7; TRBD1 is a possible D gene (6 bases). V dropped 4 bases and J dropped 5 bases, with 18 bases sitting between them. The germline V gene has CDR1 KGHSH and CDR2 LQKENI. The CDR3 covers 15 residues. The CDR3 region has the DNA TGTGCCAGCTCACTGGCGCAGGGGAAAGGACACGAGCAGTACTTC. Amino acid sequence: CASSLAQGKGHEQYF.

J is TRBJ1-5 and V is TRBV2, with 8 bases matching TRBD1. Germline CDR1 and CDR2: SNHLY and FYNNEI. This CDR3 spans 15 amino acids. J was trimmed by 3 bases and V by 5 bases; bases with no gene match: 6. CDR3 sequence: CASSLTGVFNQPQHF. The CDR3 DNA is TGTGCCAGCAGTCTGACAGGGGTTTTCAATCAGCCCCAGCATTTT.

The chain has TRBV5-6 and TRBJ2-7; 8 bases line up with TRBD2. CDR3 length: 13 residues. With V trimmed by 4 bases and J by 2 bases, 2 bases remained unmatched. The germline gives CDR1 SGHDT, CDR2 YYEEEE. The CDR3 loop is CASSVGLAYEQYF. The CDR3, as DNA: TGTGCCAGCAGCGTGGGACTAGCCTACGAGCAGTACTTC. Complete variable domain (other parts from reference TRBV5-6 and TRBJ2-7): DAGVTQSPTHLIKTRGQQVTLRCSPKSGHDTVSWYQQALGQGPQFIFQYYEEEERQRGNFPDRFSGHQFPNYSSELNVNALLLGDSALYLCASSVGLAYEQYFGPGTRLTVT.

The V gene is TRBV11-2, the J gene TRBJ2-5, with a possible D match to TRBD2 (6 bases). The germline V and J ends were trimmed by 5 bases and 1 base, with 14 bases remaining between them. Germline V CDR1 and CDR2: SGHAT, FQNNGV. The CDR3 consists of 15 residues. CDR3 coding DNA: TGTGCCAGCAGCCGCTGGGGGGTCGCCCAAGAGACCCAGTACTTC. Encoded protein: CASSRWGVAQETQYF.

This chain uses TRBV5-4 with TRBJ1-2; 8 bases fit TRBD1. Germline V CDR1 and CDR2: SGHNT, YYREEE (reference sequence). Trimming at V came to 0 bases and at J to 4 bases, leaving 5 bases not matched to a gene. The CDR3 sequence is 15 residues long. CDR3 coding DNA: TGTGCCAGCAGCTTGGCCAGGGGGCTTGGCTATGGCTACACCTTC. Protein product: CASSLARGLGYGYTF.